A single sample gave rise to the 16 T cell receptor beta chains below, sequenced in a study of CD8 T cells in Susac syndrome (dated by TCRdb to about 2019). Libraries were prepared through the immunoSEQ multiplex PCR assay. RNA was extracted with the RNeasy kit and roughly 0.45 to 1 ug was reverse transcribed using random hexamers. The public reads were quality trimmed at Q25 with fastp and then assembled into clones with MiXCR by TCRdb, keeping productive beta chains. CDR3 protein duplicates are merged, each entry listing the most common genes and DNA. The sample records around 190,000 distinct CDR3 sequences, about 95% of which are singletons. The ten most abundant clones make up roughly 0.16% of the sample. The specimen sequenced was CD8+ T cells from PBMCs. Every receptor here comes from a human donor with multiple sclerosis.

CDR3 nucleotide sequence: TGTGCCAGCAGCTTTACCGGGACTAGCGGGGCTTACGAGCAGTACTTC. Its protein product is CASSFTGTSGAYEQYF. V usage is TRBV7-9 and J usage is TRBJ2-7; 13 nucleotides agree with TRBD2. V was clipped by 3 bases and J by 4 bases; unmatched bases: 6. CDR1 SEHNR and CDR2 FQNEAQ come from the germline V gene (reference sequence). CDR3 length: 16 amino acids.

The chain links TRBV27 to TRBJ2-1, with D perhaps matching TRBD1 (6 bases). From germline, CDR1 is MNHEY and CDR2 SMNVEV (reference sequence). This CDR3 is built from 15 residues. V lost 2 bases, J lost 4 bases, and 12 bases lay in between. CDR3 nucleotide sequence: TGTGCCAGCAGTTTAATGACAGGCCCATACAATGAGCAGTTCTTC. The encoded protein is CASSLMTGPYNEQFF.

The chain recombines TRBV6-4 with TRBJ2-3; unclear D gene. V was shortened by 2 bases and J by 9 bases, with 12 bases between the two germline ends. CDR3 length equals 13 residues. The germline CDR1 and CDR2 sequences are MRHNA and SNTAGT. The CDR3 sequence is CASSDPTDGTQYF. The CDR3 DNA reads TGTGCCAGCAGTGACCCGACGGATGGGACGCAGTATTTT.

In its sample, this clonotype was seen a few times. Written as DNA, the CDR3 is TGCAGCGTTGGCACAGGGGGCAATGAGCAGTTCTTC. It specifies CSVGTGGNEQFF. This chain uses TRBV29-1 with TRBJ2-1, with 8 bases fitting TRBD1. Looked up from germline, CDR1 is SQVTM and CDR2 is ANQGSEA. The CDR3 extends over 12 amino acids. With 4 bases clipped from V and 6 bases from J, the junction kept 2 bases outside the gene matches.

This chain uses TRBV27 with TRBJ2-7; unclear D gene. Deletions cut 3 bases from V and 7 bases from J, with 19 bases between. CDR3 length equals 15 residues. Germline values: CDR1 MNHEY, CDR2 SMNVEV (reference sequence). CDR3 in amino acids: CASSFASSLLREQYF. CDR3 nucleotide sequence: TGTGCCAGCAGTTTCGCAAGCAGTCTACTCAGGGAGCAGTACTTC.

The chain joins TRBV20-1 to TRBJ2-3; D perhaps matches TRBD2 (5 bases). Trimming cost V 0 bases and J 6 bases, with 16 bases left between them. CDR3 length equals 15 residues. Germline CDR1 DFQATT, CDR2 SNEGSKA (reference sequence). CDR3 protein: CSARDLDLAEDTQYF. The CDR3 DNA follows: TGCAGTGCTAGAGATCTGGACCTAGCAGAGGATACGCAGTATTTT.

This clonotype occurred once. V usage is TRBV5-1 and J usage is TRBJ2-7, with a weak D call TRBD1 (6 bases). CDR1 and CDR2 from the germline V gene are SGHRS and YFSETQ. This CDR3 has 15 residues. V was clipped by 4 bases and J by 3 bases, with 17 bases between them. The CDR3 sequence: CASSVAVGQVYEQYF. The CDR3 nucleotides read TGCGCCAGCAGCGTGGCCGTGGGACAAGTCTACGAGCAGTACTTC.

The chain uses TRBV19 and TRBJ2-7; D call uncertain. The V end lost 8 bases, the J end lost 6 bases, and 14 bases lay between the germline ends. The germline gives CDR1 LNHDA, CDR2 SQIVND (reference sequence). The CDR3 loop spans 12 amino acids. CDR3: CASAPSLGEQYF. The DNA of the CDR3 is TGTGCCAGTGCGCCAAGCCTAGGCGAGCAGTACTTC.

The DNA for the CDR3 is TGCAGCGTCTCCAATAGCAATCAGCCCCAGCATTTT. This encodes CSVSNSNQPQHF. The chain joins TRBV29-1 to TRBJ1-5, with D uncertain. The CDR3 spans 12 residues. Germline assignment: CDR1 SQVTM and CDR2 ANQGSEA. The V end lost 6 bases, the J end lost 0 bases, and 6 bases lay between the germline ends.

This chain uses TRBV7-9 with TRBJ2-1, with D unclear. Per the germline V gene, CDR1 is SEHNR and CDR2 is FQNEAQ (reference sequence). CDR3 length equals 16 residues. The V end lost 4 bases, the J end lost 6 bases, and 19 bases lay between the germline ends. The CDR3: CASSSSSRPVSNEQFF. The CDR3 bases are TGTGCCAGCAGCTCGTCTTCGCGACCAGTTTCCAATGAGCAGTTCTTC.

The genes are TRBV5-1 and TRBJ2-3; 7 bases agree with TRBD2. Trimming cost V 3 bases and J 3 bases; bases outside gene matches: 7. Germline V gene lookup returns CDR1 SGHRS and CDR2 YFSETQ. CDR3 length: 15 residues. As DNA, the CDR3 is TGCGCCAGCAGCTCAAGCGGGGTGGGGACAGATACGCAGTATTTT. This gives the protein CASSSSGVGTDTQYF. Filled out from reference TRBV5-1 and TRBJ2-3, the complete variable domain reads KAGVTQTPRYLIKTRGQQVTLSCSPISGHRSVSWYQQTPGQGLQFLFEYFSETQRNKGNFPGRFSGRQFSNSRSEMNVSTLELGDSALYLCASSSSGVGTDTQYFGPGTRLTVL.

V is TRBV9 and J is TRBJ1-2; D is unclear. The CDR3 contains 12 residues. Germline loops: CDR1 SGDLS, CDR2 YYNGEE. The ends were cut back, 5 bases at V and 6 bases at J, with 11 bases in the middle. DNA of the CDR3: TGTGCCAGCAGGGCTGGGGTGGATGGCTACACCTTC. It is translated as CASRAGVDGYTF.

The rearrangement links TRBV28 to TRBJ1-5; 9 bases match TRBD1. The J segment lost 9 bases and the V segment lost 2 bases, leaving 5 bases of the junction unmatched. Germline CDR1 MDHEN, CDR2 SYDVKM. The CDR3 sequence is 14 residues long. The CDR3 nucleotides are TGTGCCAGCAGTTTAGAGACAGGGGGAACGCCCCAGCATTTT. It translates to CASSLETGGTPQHF.

This chain connects TRBV25-1 to TRBJ1-2; D remains unclear. This CDR3 comprises 16 residues. Trimming removed 1 base from V and 6 bases from J, with 18 bases in between. CDR1 is MGHDK, CDR2 SYGVNS, per germline. CDR3 bases: TGTGCCAGCAGTGAATCCCCCATTGGGGTGAGGAATGGCTACACCTTC. It is translated as CASSESPIGVRNGYTF.

Here the CDR3 reads CSVEILPDNEQFF. In DNA, the CDR3 is TGCAGCGTTGAAATCCTACCCGACAATGAGCAGTTCTTC. This chain links TRBV29-1 with TRBJ2-1, with D unresolved. CDR1 and CDR2 (germline): SQVTM, ANQGSEA. CDR3 length: 13 amino acids. Between the trimmed V and J ends, which lost 2 bases and 5 bases, there was a span of 10 bases.

The V and J genes are TRBV4-2 and TRBJ2-1, with 12 bases that match TRBD2. In germline, CDR1 is LGHNA, CDR2 YNFKEQ. V gave up 1 base and J gave up 12 bases; unmatched junction bases: 7. The CDR3 covers 15 residues. The CDR3 DNA is TGTGCCAGCAGCCAAGGACTAGCGGGAGAGTCTGGGCAGTTCTTC. Translating it yields CASSQGLAGESGQFF.